This T cell receptor (beta chain) was captured by sequencing in a study of OX40 agonist ivuxolimab in advanced cancers. The wider study: Recorded diagnoses for dose-escalation patients were hepatocellular carcinoma, melanoma, renal cell or head and neck cancer.

Germline values: CDR1 SGHAT, CDR2 FQNNGV. The CDR3 covers 15 residues. Trimming removed 4 bases from V and 2 bases from J; junction bases left unmatched: 5. The method was immunoSEQ multiplex PCR; TCRdb's version includes in-frame clones alone and lacks a portion of them. The repertoire holds tens of thousands of clones, with about 85% as singletons. The genes are TRBV11-2 and TRBJ2-1, with 7 bases fitting TRBD2. The source of this sequence is an adult with an advanced solid tumor such as melanoma, head and neck, liver or kidney cancer. Source: CD4+ or CD8+ T cells sorted from blood, taken in a trial of the OX40 agonist ivuxolimab. The CDR3: CASSSPGTTYNEQFF. CDR3 in DNA: TGTGCCAGCAGCTCCCCCGGGACTACCTACAATGAGCAGTTCTTC.